The entry below describes one TCR beta chain. Its target is not known. Clones were read by immunoSEQ multiplex PCR, and TCRdb kept only the in-frame ones, dropping some. The data contain some 180,000 clones, around 94% of them singletons. V gave up 4 bases and J gave up 5 bases, with 13 bases separating them. CDR3 size: 14 residues. The V gene's germline CDR1 is KGHDR and CDR2 SFDVKD. These data are taken from a study of T cell responses to AZD1222 COVID-19 vaccine. General study findings and limits: Females made up more of the donors, who were largely white British, and clonal diversity may have come out too low. Rises in breadth and depth of Spike-specific TCRs came after two AZD1222 doses. As reported, nearly half of all spike-specific TCRs target variant regions that are unmutated. Across the whole spike, CD4 TCRs peaked at regions 160-218 and 743-854.

The TCR originated in an adult who received the MenACWY meningococcal vaccine as a control. The rearrangement links TRBV24-1 to TRBJ1-2; a possible D gene is TRBD1 (5 bases). The input for sequencing was peripheral blood, taken 28 days after the second dose of the MenACWY control vaccine. CDR3 sequence (DNA): TGTGCCACCAGTGACCCCGGGGGGGGTTATGGCTACACCTTC. Translation gives CATSDPGGGYGYTF.